These 15 T cell receptor beta chains were sequenced from one sample in a study of T cell responses to AZD1222 COVID-19 vaccine. Method: immunoSEQ multiplex PCR; TCRdb's copy keeps in-frame clones and lacks some. The sample holds around 160,000 clones, around 92% seen once. Sequencing used peripheral blood, obtained 28 days after the second AZD1222 dose. The receptors were sampled from an adult who received the AZD1222 COVID-19 vaccine.

This clone was recorded once. The gene calls are TRBV15 and TRBJ2-3, with D possibly matching TRBD2 (7 bases). Trimming pared 8 bases from V and 0 bases from J, leaving 18 bases between. Germline values: CDR1 LNHNV, CDR2 YYDKDF (reference sequence). The CDR3 runs 16 residues. As DNA, the CDR3 is TGTGCCACCTCCAAGGGGGGAGGGAGGAGCACAGATACGCAGTATTTT. Translated, it gives CATSKGGGRSTDTQYF.

The chain has TRBV29-1 and TRBJ1-2; unclear D gene. V gave up 6 bases and J gave up 0 bases, with 11 bases separating them. CDR1 and CDR2 from the germline V gene are SQVTM and ANQGSEA. This CDR3 has 13 amino acids. CDR3 DNA: TGCAGCGTCCCCCAGGCCCCTAACTATGGCTACACCTTC. Amino acids: CSVPQAPNYGYTF.

The chain carries TRBV3-1 (or the pseudogene TRBV3-2) and TRBJ1-2; D remains unclear. V lost 0 bases and J lost 4, with 18 bases in between. This CDR3 spans 17 amino acids. Germline-derived CDR1 and CDR2 are LGHDT and YNNKEL (reference sequence). CDR3 bases: TGTGCCAGCAGCCAAGATCTATCACGGGGAACTGGCTATGGCTACACCTTC. It translates to CASSQDLSRGTGYGYTF.

This rearrangement joins TRBV5-1 to TRBJ2-7; possibly TRBD2 for D (5 bases). Trimming cost V 0 bases and J 4 bases, with 8 bases left between them. Germline loops: CDR1 SGHRS, CDR2 YFSETQ. The CDR3 loop spans 13 amino acids. CDR3 residues: CASSLGEGYEQYF. The CDR3 coding sequence is TGCGCCAGCAGCTTGGGCGAGGGATACGAGCAGTACTTC.

This chain links TRBV7-3 with TRBJ2-7, with 13 positions matching TRBD2. J gave up 3 bases and V 1 base, and 12 bases lay outside the gene matches. The CDR3 runs 19 residues. Germline-derived CDR1 and CDR2 are SGHTA and FQGTGA. The CDR3 sequence: CASSLIPLGLAGERYEQYF. DNA for the CDR3: TGTGCCAGCAGCTTAATACCACTCGGACTAGCGGGAGAACGCTACGAGCAGTACTTC.

The CDR3 DNA reads TGTGCCTGGAGCCCCGGGACTTATAATTCACCCCTCCACTTT. It codes for CAWSPGTYNSPLHF. The chain has TRBV30 and TRBJ1-6; TRBD1 might be the D (5 bases). The V end was cut by 3 bases, the J end by 4 bases, with 10 bases between. The CDR3 contains 14 residues. Germline V lookup: CDR1 GTSNPN, CDR2 SVGIG (reference sequence).

The genes are TRBV19 and TRBJ1-2; no firm D call. CDR1 is LNHDA, CDR2 SQIVND, per germline (reference sequence). The CDR3 is made up of 12 amino acids. Trimming shortened V by 7 bases and J by 0 bases, and 6 bases separated the two germline ends. CDR3: CASTSANYGYTF. CDR3 nucleotides: TGTGCCAGTACTAGCGCTAACTATGGCTACACCTTC.

To note about this clone: The junction departs from germline at one end; a sequencing error may be responsible. In nucleotides, the CDR3 is TGTGTCAGCAACGGACCCCTGGGGAGCTACACCTTC. This encodes CVSNGPLGSYTF. The V gene is TRBV6-5, the J gene TRBJ1-2; D not resolved. This CDR3 has 12 residues. CDR1 and CDR2 (germline): MNHEY, SVGAGI.

The genes are TRBV28 and TRBJ1-4, with a possible D match to TRBD1 (5 bases). There are 12 residues in the CDR3. CDR1 and CDR2 (germline): MDHEN, SYDVKM. The V gene lost 3 bases and the J gene lost 8 bases, with 7 bases spanning the gap. DNA of the CDR3: TGTGCCAGCAGTTTCCGGGGGGAAAAACTGTTTTTT. Protein sequence: CASSFRGEKLFF.

The genes are TRBV7-3 and TRBJ2-3, with TRBD2 matching over 7 bases. V was pared by 5 bases and J by 4 bases, with 6 bases of the junction left unmatched. This CDR3 spans 14 amino acids. CDR1 is SGHTA, CDR2 FQGTGA, per germline. CDR3 DNA: TGTGCCAGCAGCCCCGCGGGAGTGGCAGATACGCAGTATTTT. Its translation: CASSPAGVADTQYF.

The V and J genes are TRBV3-1 (or the pseudogene TRBV3-2) and TRBJ2-7, with D possibly called TRBD1 or TRBD2 (5 bases each). CDR3 length equals 15 residues. Germline V gene data show CDR1 as LGHDT and CDR2 as YNNKEL (reference sequence). V was trimmed by 4 bases and J by 4 bases, leaving 17 bases between them. The CDR3 DNA sequence: TGTGCCAGCAGCCTCCGGGACCCCTTCACGTACGAGCAGTACTTC. Translating gives CASSLRDPFTYEQYF.

This clone was seen a single time. The chain couples TRBV2 to TRBJ1-5, with 7 bases matching TRBD1. This CDR3 region has 13 residues. From germline, CDR1 is SNHLY and CDR2 FYNNEI. The trim removed 8 bases at V and 3 bases at J, leaving 4 bases unmatched. Here the CDR3 reads CASQDRSNQPQHF. The CDR3 nucleotides are TGTGCCAGCCAGGACAGGTCCAATCAGCCCCAGCATTTT.

V is TRBV5-1 and J is TRBJ1-5, with unresolved D. Trimming shortened V by 0 bases and J by 0 bases, and 7 bases separated the two germline ends. Germline CDR1 and CDR2: SGHRS and YFSETQ. CDR3 length: 15 residues. CDR3 sequence: CASSLDSDSNQPQHF. CDR3 sequence (DNA): TGCGCCAGCAGCTTGGATTCCGATAGCAATCAGCCCCAGCATTTT.

This clone was found a few times. The J gene is TRBJ1-1, the V gene TRBV7-8, with D hard to call. The CDR3 has 14 amino acids. V lost 8 bases to trimming and J lost 2 bases, with 15 bases between them. Germline V lookup: CDR1 SGHVS, CDR2 FQNEAQ. This CDR3 is CASAPGGFNTEAFF. The CDR3 DNA is TGTGCCAGCGCGCCCGGAGGCTTCAACACTGAAGCTTTCTTT.

The chain is built from TRBV28 and TRBJ1-1; D is unresolved. Germline CDR1 MDHEN, CDR2 SYDVKM. Between the trimmed V and J ends, which lost 5 bases and 4 bases, there was a span of 17 bases. The CDR3 extends over 15 amino acids. The CDR3 loop reads CASSRGYMLGTEAFF. In nucleotides, the CDR3 is TGTGCCAGCAGTCGTGGGTATATGTTGGGCACTGAAGCTTTCTTT.